What follows are 27 T cell receptor beta chains derived from one specimen sequenced in a study of OX40 agonist ivuxolimab in advanced cancers. The repertoire was sequenced with immunoSEQ multiplex PCR; TCRdb's copy has only in-frame clones and lacks some. The sample yields 100,000 to 150,000 clones, roughly 90% seen once. This sample comprised CD4+ or CD8+ T cells sorted from blood, obtained in a trial of the OX40 agonist ivuxolimab. All receptors come from an adult with an advanced solid tumor such as melanoma, head and neck, liver or kidney cancer.

This chain links TRBV6-5 with TRBJ2-7, with 7 bases matching TRBD2. Trimming took 1 base from V and 2 from J; bases not matched to a gene: 8. This CDR3 contains 16 residues. In germline, CDR1 is MNHEY, CDR2 SVGAGI. The CDR3 reads CASSYYGGDGPYEQYF. CDR3 coding DNA: TGTGCCAGCAGTTACTATGGGGGGGACGGACCCTACGAGCAGTACTTC.

The rearrangement links TRBV9 to TRBJ2-5; 14 bases are shared with TRBD2. This CDR3 is built from 15 residues. The germline V gene encodes CDR1 SGDLS and CDR2 YYNGEE. Unmatched junction bases numbered 3, after V lost 3 bases and J lost 5 bases. The DNA for the CDR3 is TGTGCCAGCAGCGAGGGACTAGCGGGAGTTGAGACCCAGTACTTC. Translation: CASSEGLAGVETQYF.

This rearrangement joins TRBV19 to TRBJ2-3; 7 positions agree with TRBD2. This CDR3 spans 14 amino acids. The junction had 6 bases not matched to a gene; V was cut back by 7 bases and J by 2 bases. The germline V gene encodes CDR1 LNHDA and CDR2 SQIVND (reference sequence). CDR3 coding DNA: TGTGCCAGTACTTCGCGGGAGTACACAGATACGCAGTATTTT. It translates to CASTSREYTDTQYF.

The rearrangement joins TRBV6-6 to TRBJ1-2, with D perhaps TRBD1 (5 bases). The V gene lost 6 bases and the J gene lost 6 bases, with 20 bases spanning the gap. The CDR3 covers 15 residues. CDR1 and CDR2 (germline): MNHNY, SVGAGI (reference sequence). The CDR3 reads CASRSSDSSVDGYTF. CDR3 DNA sequence: TGTGCCAGCAGATCCTCCGACAGTTCGGTCGATGGCTACACCTTC.

Note on this clone: Other DNA variants within this sample encode the same CDR3. CDR3 bases: TGTGCCAGCAGCTTAGGGGGGAATGAAAAACTGTTTTTT. This translates into CASSLGGNEKLFF. This chain uses TRBV7-9 with TRBJ1-4, with a tentative D call TRBD1 (5 bases). The ends were cut back, 1 base at V and 5 bases at J, with 5 bases in the middle. The CDR3 spans 13 residues. CDR1 is SEHNR and CDR2 is FQNEAQ in the germline V gene (reference sequence).

This chain uses TRBV9 with TRBJ2-1; 8 nucleotides agree with TRBD1. The CDR3 is 15 amino acids. V dropped 4 bases and J dropped 2; count of bases not matched to a gene: 5. From germline, CDR1 is SGDLS and CDR2 YYNGEE. The CDR3 DNA reads as TGTGCCAGCAGCCCCGCGACAGGGGCCTACAATGAGCAGTTCTTC. It codes for CASSPATGAYNEQFF. The variable domain in full, with the rest retrieved from reference TRBV9 and TRBJ2-1, is DSGVTQTPKHLITATGQRVTLRCSPRSGDLSVYWYQQSLDQGLQFLIQYYNGEERAKGNILERFSAQQFPDLHSELNLSSLELGDSALYFCASSPATGAYNEQFFGPGTRLTVL.

The gene calls are TRBV18 and TRBJ1-2; D is undetermined. The V end lost 3 bases, the J end lost 1 base, and 9 bases lay between the germline ends. The CDR3 sequence is 14 residues long. Germline CDR1 KGHSH, CDR2 LQKENI. In nucleotides, the CDR3 is TGTGCCAGCTCACCGTCCGACGATAACTATGGCTACACCTTC. Translated: CASSPSDDNYGYTF.

This clone was found a few times. CDR3 residues: CASSPWDHTGELFF. CDR3 nucleotides: TGTGCCAGCAGCCCTTGGGACCACACCGGGGAGCTGTTTTTT. The chain is built from TRBV9 and TRBJ2-2; D might be TRBD1 or TRBD2, each matching 5 bases. CDR3 size: 14 residues. V lost 4 bases and J 3 bases, leaving 10 bases between the germline ends. Per the germline V gene, CDR1 is SGDLS and CDR2 is YYNGEE.

V and J are TRBV2 and TRBJ2-3; 9 bases map to TRBD2. The CDR3 spans 14 residues. V shed 6 bases and J 4 bases; nucleotides not matched to a gene: 5. CDR1 and CDR2 (germline): SNHLY, FYNNEI. The CDR3 spells CASRSGTSPDTQYF. Written as DNA, the CDR3 is TGTGCCAGCAGATCCGGGACTAGCCCAGATACGCAGTATTTT.

This chain links TRBV18 with TRBJ1-2; TRBD1 might be the D (5 bases). CDR3 size: 13 residues. Germline V CDR1 and CDR2: KGHSH, LQKENI. The ends were cut back, 5 bases at V and 8 bases at J, with 15 bases in the middle. CDR3 sequence: CASSTGRLAGYTF. Here the CDR3 DNA reads TGTGCCAGCTCAACGGGACGGCTCGCGGGCTACACCTTC.

The genes are TRBV5-4 and TRBJ2-7, with 9 bases identical to TRBD1. Germline CDR1 is SGHNT and CDR2 is YYREEE (reference sequence). This CDR3 region has 14 residues. The junction had 5 bases not matched to a gene; V was cut back by 4 bases and J by 3 bases. CDR3 residues: CASSKQGAVYEQYF. For the CDR3, the DNA is TGTGCCAGCAGCAAACAGGGGGCGGTCTACGAGCAGTACTTC.

This chain connects TRBV6-5 to TRBJ2-3; 9 bases match TRBD2. Germline lookup yields CDR1 MNHEY and CDR2 SVGAGI. There are 15 residues in the CDR3. V lost 2 bases to trimming and J lost 5 bases; unmatched junction nucleotides: 5. As DNA, the CDR3 is TGTGCCAGCAGTTACGGCGGGAGGGCAGGAGATACGCAGTATTTT. Encoded protein: CASSYGGRAGDTQYF.

The chain carries TRBV5-1 and TRBJ2-7; D might be TRBD1 or TRBD2, each matching 5 bases. The germline CDR1 and CDR2 sequences are SGHRS and YFSETQ. CDR3 size: 14 residues. Deletions cut 4 bases from V and 7 bases from J, with 18 bases between. The CDR3: CASSRLGTAREQYF. The DNA for the CDR3 is TGCGCCAGCAGCCGCCTGGGGACCGCGAGGGAGCAGTACTTC. The full variable domain, with the rest looked up from reference TRBV5-1 and TRBJ2-7, is KAGVTQTPRYLIKTRGQQVTLSCSPISGHRSVSWYQQTPGQGLQFLFEYFSETQRNKGNFPGRFSGRQFSNSRSEMNVSTLELGDSALYLCASSRLGTAREQYFGPGTRLTVT.

This clone has a single count. This rearrangement joins TRBV7-2 to TRBJ1-2; D possibly corresponds to TRBD1 (6 bases). CDR3 size: 19 residues. Per the germline V gene, CDR1 is SGHTA and CDR2 is FQGNSA. V gave up 1 base and J gave up 4 bases, with 25 bases separating them. CDR3 sequence: CASSLVSGATNPQGYGYTF. The CDR3, as DNA: TGTGCCAGCAGCTTAGTATCGGGGGCGACTAATCCACAGGGCTATGGCTACACCTTC. The full variable domain, its missing parts supplied by reference TRBV7-2 and TRBJ1-2, is GAGVSQSPSNKVTEKGKDVELRCDPISGHTALYWYRQSLGQGLEFLIYFQGNSAPDKSGLPSDRFSAERTGGSVSTLTIQRTQQEDSAVYLCASSLVSGATNPQGYGYTFGSGTRLTVV.

The rearrangement joins TRBV18 to TRBJ2-7, with a possible D match to TRBD2 (7 bases). This CDR3 has 15 residues. Germline V gene data show CDR1 as KGHSH and CDR2 as LQKENI. Trimming left V 2 bases short and J 6 bases short, with 17 bases between. The CDR3 region is CASSPGEFGGREQYF. The CDR3, as DNA: TGTGCCAGCTCACCAGGGGAGTTCGGGGGGCGCGAGCAGTACTTC.

The rearrangement joins TRBV6-5 to TRBJ2-7, with D possibly being TRBD1 or TRBD2 (6 bases each). V lost 4 bases and J 1 base, leaving 17 bases between the germline ends. The CDR3 spans 16 residues. The germline V gene encodes CDR1 MNHEY and CDR2 SVGAGI. This CDR3 reads CASSSRTAGGSYEQYF. The CDR3 coding sequence is TGTGCCAGCAGTTCTCGGACAGCCGGGGGTTCCTACGAGCAGTACTTC.

This chain uses TRBV7-3 with TRBJ2-6; possible D gene TRBD2, 5 bases. V was cut by 3 bases and J by 0 bases, with 9 bases left in between. The CDR3 contains 16 residues. Germline V gene sequence: CDR1 SGHTA, CDR2 FQGTGA. The DNA for the CDR3 is TGTGCCAGCAGCTTTGGAGGTTCCTCTGGGGCCAACGTCCTGACTTTC. As protein: CASSFGGSSGANVLTF.

The CDR3 sequence is CASTPTGNGGKAYEQYF. For the CDR3, the DNA is TGCGCCAGCACCCCAACAGGGAATGGGGGGAAGGCCTACGAGCAGTACTTC. This chain links TRBV5-1 with TRBJ2-5; the D gene could be TRBD1 or TRBD2 (6 bases each). The DNA end is more similar to TRBJ2-7, so the J call may be wrong. The CDR3 has 17 residues. Germline CDR1 reads SGHRS; CDR2 reads YFSETQ.

The chain links TRBV4-1 to TRBJ1-4, with D possibly matching TRBD1 (6 bases). CDR3 size: 17 residues. V lost 1 base to trimming and J lost 0 bases, with 12 bases between them. Germline lookup yields CDR1 MGHRA and CDR2 YSYEKL. CDR3 in amino acids: CASSQARQASTNEKLFF. The CDR3 DNA reads TGCGCCAGCAGCCAAGCCCGACAGGCCTCAACTAATGAAAAACTGTTTTTT.

V usage is TRBV5-1 and J usage is TRBJ2-7, with D possibly called TRBD1 or TRBD2 (6 bases each). V was cut by 2 bases and J by 4 bases, with 19 bases left in between. Germline V gives CDR1 SGHRS, CDR2 YFSETQ. The CDR3 runs 16 residues. CDR3 loop: CASSFPTGASGYEQYF. CDR3 coding DNA: TGCGCCAGCAGCTTCCCCACGGGGGCCTCCGGATACGAGCAGTACTTC.

The chain combines TRBV6-5 with TRBJ1-1, with 9 bases that match TRBD1. V was clipped by 2 bases and J by 4 bases; unmatched bases: 5. The CDR3 runs 15 residues. The V gene's germline CDR1 is MNHEY and CDR2 SVGAGI. Here the CDR3 DNA reads TGTGCCAGCAGTTACACACAGGGGGCTGGCACTGAAGCTTTCTTT. Encoded protein: CASSYTQGAGTEAFF.

This clone occurred a few times. The chain recombines TRBV9 with TRBJ2-7; the match to TRBD2 covers 8 bases. The CDR3 has 15 amino acids. Per the germline V gene, CDR1 is SGDLS and CDR2 is YYNGEE. Trimming cost V 0 bases and J 3 bases; bases outside gene matches: 5. In DNA form, the CDR3 reads TGTGCCAGCAGCGTAGAAGGAAGCGGGAGCTACGAGCAGTACTTC. This translates into CASSVEGSGSYEQYF.

J is TRBJ2-2 and V is TRBV12-5; D gene ambiguous. Trimming took off 0 bases at V and 2 bases at J, with 10 bases between the two ends. This CDR3 region has 16 residues. CDR1 and CDR2 from the germline V gene are LGHNT and FRNRAP. For the CDR3, the DNA is TGTGCTAGTGGTTTGGTACCCCAAACTAACACCGGGGAGCTGTTTTTT. It encodes CASGLVPQTNTGELFF. Supplemented by reference TRBV12-5 and TRBJ2-2, the full variable domain reads DARVTQTPRHKVTEMGQEVTMRCQPILGHNTVFWYRQTMMQGLELLAYFRNRAPLDDSGMPKDRFSAEMPDATLATLKIQPSEPRDSAVYFCASGLVPQTNTGELFFGEGSRLTVL.

This clone came up once. V gene TRBV7-2 combines with J gene TRBJ1-2; perhaps TRBD1 as D (6 bases). From germline, CDR1 is SGHTA and CDR2 FQGNSA. The V gene lost 2 bases and the J gene lost 5 bases, with 12 bases spanning the gap. This CDR3 is built from 14 residues. The CDR3, as DNA: TGTGCCAGCAGCTTAATGGCAGGGGTGTATGGCTACACCTTC. It translates to CASSLMAGVYGYTF.

The rearrangement links TRBV29-1 to TRBJ2-3; D unresolved. Trimming cost V 6 bases and J 5 bases, with 12 bases left between them. The CDR3 is made up of 12 amino acids. Germline values: CDR1 SQVTM, CDR2 ANQGSEA. The CDR3 loop reads CSVAGYEDTQYF. CDR3 coding DNA: TGCAGCGTGGCAGGCTATGAAGATACGCAGTATTTT.

The V and J genes are TRBV27 and TRBJ2-3; 11 bases are a match to TRBD2. This CDR3 is built from 14 residues. V shed 5 bases and J 7 bases; nucleotides not matched to a gene: 5. Per the germline V gene, CDR1 is MNHEY and CDR2 is SMNVEV (reference sequence). The CDR3, as DNA: TGTGCCAGCAGTCCACCGACTAGCGGGAATACGCAGTATTTT. This codes for CASSPPTSGNTQYF.

This clone was observed a single time. The V call is TRBV7-3, the J call TRBJ2-3; 10 bases fit TRBD1. This CDR3 spans 16 amino acids. Germline V lookup: CDR1 SGHTA, CDR2 FQGTGA. J gave up 1 base and V 0 bases, and 1 base lay outside the gene matches. This CDR3 reads CASSLTGTGGTDTQYF. The DNA of the CDR3 is TGTGCCAGCAGCTTAACGGGGACAGGGGGCACAGATACGCAGTATTTT.